This T cell receptor (beta chain) was recovered during a study of control samples from healthy donors and cancer patients. Sequenced by immunoSEQ multiplex PCR; TCRdb stores in-frame clones only, minus some. The sample lists 60,000 to 95,000 clones, around 84% occurring once. The CDR3 length is 16 residues. The germline gives CDR1 LGHNA, CDR2 YSLEER. J gave up 1 base and V 4 bases, and 7 bases lay outside the gene matches. The chain carries TRBV4-3 and TRBJ2-7; 10 positions match TRBD2. The TCR originated in a man aged 50-59 years in good health. The specimen was blood. The CDR3, as DNA: TGCGCCAGCAGCCGCGGGGTGACTAGCGGGTCCTACGAGCAGTACTTC. It yields the protein CASSRGVTSGSYEQYF.